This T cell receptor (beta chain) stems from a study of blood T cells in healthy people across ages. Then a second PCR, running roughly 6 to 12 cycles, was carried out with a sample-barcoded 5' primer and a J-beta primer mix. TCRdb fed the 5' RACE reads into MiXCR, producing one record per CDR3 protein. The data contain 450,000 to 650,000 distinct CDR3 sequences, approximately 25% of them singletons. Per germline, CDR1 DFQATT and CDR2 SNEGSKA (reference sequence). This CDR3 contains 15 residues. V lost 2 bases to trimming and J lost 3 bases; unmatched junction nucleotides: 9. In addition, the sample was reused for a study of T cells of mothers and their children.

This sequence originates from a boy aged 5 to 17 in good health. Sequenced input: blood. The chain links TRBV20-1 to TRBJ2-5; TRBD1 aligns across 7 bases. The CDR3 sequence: CSARPTGTDKETQYF. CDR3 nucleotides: TGCAGTGCTAGACCGACCGGGACAGATAAAGAGACCCAGTACTTC.